This TCR beta chain originates from a study of blood T cell repertoires in COVID-19. Study overall: COVID-19 samples, acute and convalescent, were from the United States, Italy and Spain.

From germline, CDR1 is SGDLS and CDR2 YYNGEE. The CDR3 extends over 14 amino acids. Deletions cut 4 bases from V and 1 base from J, with 12 bases between. Original handling: Estimation of nucleated cell counts was performed using reference gene primer amplification. The data were produced by immunoSEQ multiplex PCR, yet TCRdb's version contains in-frame clones alone and is incomplete. The DNA gave D and trimming, while V, J and clone size come from that table. Of around 160,000 clones listed, around 84% are singletons. The TCR sequence derives from a human donor in a cohort sampled during active COVID-19. Sequenced input: peripheral blood. The chain links TRBV9 to TRBJ2-7; D may be TRBD1 (5 bases). The CDR3 loop is CASSPRSGSYEQYF. Here the CDR3 DNA reads TGTGCCAGCAGCCCCCGTTCAGGGTCCTACGAGCAGTACTTC.